The 26 T cell receptor beta chains reported below all come from one sample, sequenced in a study of blood T cell repertoires in COVID-19 (dated by TCRdb to about 2020). To prepare the library, the immunoSEQ multiplex PCR assay was applied. Here the immuneACCESS table is served through TCRdb, limited to in-frame sequences with V and J called. Missing clones are a known gap in these copies; in checked studies unresolved V genes cover under half, and the rest lacks a known reason. In this sample the table shows some 80,000 clones, around 89% of which occur a single time. Approximately 19% of the sample is held by the ten biggest clonotypes. The material sequenced was peripheral blood. These receptors all come from a human donor in a cohort sampled during active COVID-19.

This chain joins TRBV3-1 (or the pseudogene TRBV3-2) and TRBJ1-2; D unresolved. CDR3 length: 15 amino acids. The ends were cut back, 4 bases at V and 6 bases at J, with 18 bases in the middle. From germline, CDR1 is LGHDT and CDR2 YNNKEL (reference sequence). The CDR3 protein is CASSPTPTKIHGYTF. The DNA for the CDR3 is TGTGCCAGCAGCCCGACTCCCACCAAGATCCATGGCTACACCTTC.

As DNA, the CDR3 is TGTGCCAGCAGCTCCCGGACAGGGGCGGGGGACAATGAGCAGTTCTTC. This encodes CASSSRTGAGDNEQFF. The V gene is TRBV5-4, the J gene TRBJ2-1, with 9 bases that match TRBD1. The CDR3 sequence is 16 residues long. Losses at the gene ends were 3 bases for V and 5 bases for J; bases not matched to a gene: 9. CDR1 and CDR2 (germline): SGHNT, YYREEE (reference sequence).

The chain employs TRBV19 and TRBJ1-2; D ambiguous. Trimming cost V 7 bases and J 5 bases, with 17 bases left between them. This CDR3 contains 14 residues. Looked up from germline, CDR1 is LNHDA and CDR2 is SQIVND (reference sequence). The CDR3 DNA sequence: TGTGCCAGTAACACAGAAAGCAGGATTTATGGCTACACCTTC. This encodes CASNTESRIYGYTF.

This clone turned up a few times. V gene TRBV7-7 combines with J gene TRBJ2-3; 9 bases align to TRBD1. This CDR3 is 13 amino acids long. In germline, CDR1 is SSHAT, CDR2 FNYEAQ (reference sequence). J lost 12 bases, V lost 5 bases, and 9 bases had no gene match. CDR3 bases: TGTGCCAGCAGCCAAGGGACAGGGCTTCCTCAGTATTTT. As protein: CASSQGTGLPQYF.

In nucleotides, the CDR3 is TGTGCCAGCAGCCCACCTCAGGGGGTTCGAGCTTTCTTT. Protein: CASSPPQGVRAFF. V usage is TRBV7-8 and J usage is TRBJ1-1; the match to TRBD1 covers 7 bases. With V trimmed by 5 bases and J by 10 bases, 10 bases remained unmatched. This CDR3 spans 13 amino acids. Germline CDR1 is SGHVS and CDR2 is FQNEAQ.

The V and J genes are TRBV7-2 and TRBJ2-3; 11 bases fit TRBD2. Germline-derived CDR1 and CDR2 are SGHTA and FQGNSA. The CDR3 runs to 16 residues. V lost 4 bases and J lost 1; bases outside the gene matches: 4. The CDR3 DNA is TGTGCCAGCAGCTCAACTAGCGGGGGAGGCACAGATACGCAGTATTTT. Its translation: CASSSTSGGGTDTQYF.

Written as DNA, the CDR3 is TGTGCCAGCAGCGTAGCAGGACAGGGGAGCGATACGCAGTATTTT. Its translation is CASSVAGQGSDTQYF. The V and J genes are TRBV9 and TRBJ2-3, with 9 bases fitting TRBD1. Germline V lookup: CDR1 SGDLS, CDR2 YYNGEE. The CDR3 covers 15 residues. The V and J ends lost 0 bases and 6 bases, in that order; junction bases with no gene match: 5.

The V call is TRBV28, the J call TRBJ1-5; 9 bases line up with TRBD1. V trimming: 4 bases; J trimming: 7 bases; junction bases outside the gene matches: 5. Germline V gene sequence: CDR1 MDHEN, CDR2 SYDVKM. The CDR3 has 14 residues. In DNA, the CDR3 is TGTGCCAGCAGTTGGGGACAGGGAGTACAGCCCCAGCATTTT. Protein product: CASSWGQGVQPQHF.

The chain carries TRBV7-9 and TRBJ2-3; 11 bases agree with TRBD2. The length of the CDR3 is 16 residues. J lost 2 bases, V lost 3 bases, and 4 bases had no gene match. CDR1 and CDR2 (germline): SEHNR, FQNEAQ (reference sequence). DNA of the CDR3: TGTGCCAGCAGCTTCCCGACTAGCGGGACCACAGATACGCAGTATTTT. Residues: CASSFPTSGTTDTQYF.

The chain couples TRBV27 to TRBJ2-1, with TRBD2 matching over 11 bases. The CDR3 runs 17 residues. Germline-derived CDR1 and CDR2 are MNHEY and SMNVEV (reference sequence). V was clipped by 2 bases and J by 3 bases; unmatched bases: 6. The CDR3 bases are TGTGCCAGCAGTTTAGGTAGCGGGAGGGCCATCTACAATGAGCAGTTCTTC. It is translated as CASSLGSGRAIYNEQFF.

The genes are TRBV30 and TRBJ2-2, with 8 bases aligning to TRBD2. Looked up from germline, CDR1 is GTSNPN and CDR2 is SVGIG (reference sequence). The CDR3 is 17 residues long. The V gene end was trimmed by 0 bases and the J gene end by 0 bases; junction bases not matched to a gene: 6. Here the CDR3 DNA reads TGTGCCTGGAGTGTACTCGGGGGGGCGCCGAACACCGGGGAGCTGTTTTTT. Amino acid sequence: CAWSVLGGAPNTGELFF.

This clone was seen a handful of times. CDR3 bases: TGCGCCAGCAGCTTACAAGGAGGGCTGGCTAATGAAAAACTGTTTTTT. Amino acid sequence: CASSLQGGLANEKLFF. The chain employs TRBV5-1 and TRBJ1-4; unclear D gene. This CDR3 has 16 residues. With 2 bases removed from V and 3 bases from J, the gap between germline ends came to 14 bases. Germline-derived CDR1 and CDR2 are SGHRS and YFSETQ.

V and J are TRBV12-3 or TRBV12-4 and TRBJ2-5; the match to TRBD2 covers 9 bases. The CDR3 runs to 13 residues. V shed 6 bases and J 2 bases; nucleotides not matched to a gene: 1. CDR3 amino acids: CASRRGGQETQYF. The CDR3 bases are TGTGCCAGCAGGCGGGGGGGACAAGAGACCCAGTACTTC.

The chain carries TRBV6-5 and TRBJ1-1, with D perhaps matching TRBD1 (6 bases). CDR1 is MNHEY and CDR2 is SVGAGI in the germline V gene. The germline V and J ends were trimmed by 0 bases and 0 bases, with 11 bases remaining between them. This CDR3 spans 16 amino acids. CDR3 in amino acids: CASSYSGASVNTEAFF. CDR3 in DNA: TGTGCCAGCAGTTACTCGGGGGCGTCCGTGAACACTGAAGCTTTCTTT.

The V call is TRBV6-1, the J call TRBJ2-1; a possible D gene is TRBD2 (6 bases). Germline lookup yields CDR1 MNHNS and CDR2 SASEGT. V dropped 0 bases and J dropped 7 bases, with 16 bases sitting between them. The CDR3 is made up of 16 amino acids. The CDR3 loop reads CASSEALSGGGNEQFF. CDR3 nucleotide sequence: TGTGCCAGCAGTGAAGCGCTTAGCGGAGGAGGGAATGAGCAGTTCTTC.

This sequence joins TRBV21-1 and TRBJ2-5; the listed D gene, TRBD1, was not tested against the DNA. TRBV21-1 is given as a pseudogene. The CDR3 contains 12 residues. In DNA, the CDR3 is TGTGCCAGCAGATCGACAGGGGAGACCCAGTACTTC. Encoded protein: CASRSTGETQYF.

The J gene is TRBJ1-2, the V gene TRBV27; tentative D call: TRBD1 (6 bases). Germline V gene data show CDR1 as MNHEY and CDR2 as SMNVEV (reference sequence). Trimming removed 3 bases from V and 2 bases from J, with 7 bases in between. This CDR3 region has 13 residues. CDR3 nucleotide sequence: TGTGCCAGCAGTTTTACAGGGAACTATGGCTACACCTTC. It codes for CASSFTGNYGYTF.

With regard to this clone: An end of the junction does not agree with germline; a read error may underlie this. V gene TRBV11-2 combines with J gene TRBJ2-7; 9 positions match TRBD2. The CDR3 consists of 18 residues. Germline V gene sequence: CDR1 SGHAT, CDR2 FQNNGV. Here the CDR3 reads CASSLNFDSGSSSHEQYF. As DNA, the CDR3 is TGTGCCAGCAGCTTAAATTTTGATAGCGGGAGCTCCTCCCACGAGCAGTACTTC.

This chain connects TRBV7-2 to TRBJ1-3; 8 positions match TRBD1. CDR3 size: 15 residues. CDR1 SGHTA and CDR2 FQGNSA come from the germline V gene. V was pared by 5 bases and J by 5 bases, with 8 bases of the junction left unmatched. The chain's CDR3 is CASSPSTGGRNTIYF. As DNA, the CDR3 is TGTGCCAGCAGCCCATCTACAGGGGGAAGAAACACCATATATTTT.

The V call is TRBV24-1, the J call TRBJ1-5; no clear D gene. The CDR3 loop spans 12 amino acids. V dropped 0 bases and J dropped 9 bases, with 5 bases sitting between them. Germline V gene lookup returns CDR1 KGHDR and CDR2 SFDVKD. The CDR3, as DNA: TGTGCCACCAGTGATTTGGGGCGGCCCCAGCATTTT. It codes for CATSDLGRPQHF.

V usage is TRBV28 and J usage is TRBJ2-1, with 9 positions matching TRBD1. Losses at the gene ends were 2 bases for V and 15 bases for J; bases not matched to a gene: 11. This CDR3 has 14 amino acids. Looked up from germline, CDR1 is MDHEN and CDR2 is SYDVKM. The DNA of the CDR3 is TGTGCCAGCAGTTTAACTACCGGGACAGGGTCTTGGTTCTTC. This sequence encodes CASSLTTGTGSWFF.

This sequence joins TRBV6-1 and TRBJ1-6; a possible D gene is TRBD1 (6 bases). This CDR3 has 18 residues. Germline V gene data show CDR1 as MNHNS and CDR2 as SASEGT. V lost 6 bases, J lost 9 bases, and 27 bases lay in between. CDR3 protein: CASREQRQALGLSSPLHF. DNA for the CDR3: TGTGCCAGCAGGGAACAAAGACAGGCCCTCGGACTTAGTTCACCCCTCCACTTT.

The V and J genes are TRBV9 and TRBJ1-2, with D tentatively TRBD1 (6 bases). The CDR3 runs to 17 residues. The V and J ends lost 3 bases and 5 bases respectively, with 23 bases between them. The germline gives CDR1 SGDLS, CDR2 YYNGEE. The CDR3 protein is CASSAPGRGALGYGYTF. CDR3 in DNA: TGTGCCAGCAGCGCACCAGGCCGGGGGGCCCTAGGGTATGGCTACACCTTC.

J is TRBJ1-5 and V is TRBV5-6; unclear D gene. Trimming stripped 0 bases from V and 2 bases from J, with 6 bases between. The CDR3 loop spans 14 amino acids. Germline CDR1 is SGHDT and CDR2 is YYEEEE. The CDR3 here is CASSLGPGNQPQHF. For the CDR3, the DNA is TGTGCCAGCAGCTTGGGTCCAGGCAATCAGCCCCAGCATTTT. The whole variable domain, remainder taken from reference TRBV5-6 and TRBJ1-5, is DAGVTQSPTHLIKTRGQQVTLRCSPKSGHDTVSWYQQALGQGPQFIFQYYEEEERQRGNFPDRFSGHQFPNYSSELNVNALLLGDSALYLCASSLGPGNQPQHFGDGTRLSIL.

The V and J genes are TRBV23-1 and TRBJ2-7, with TRBD2 matching 13 bases. TRBV23-1 counts as an open reading frame of uncertain function. The CDR3 extends over 17 amino acids. J gave up 7 bases and V 1 base, and 10 bases lay outside the gene matches. This chain's CDR3 is CASSQCRLAGGRMEQYF. The CDR3 coding sequence is TGCGCCAGCAGTCAATGTAGACTAGCGGGAGGCCGAATGGAGCAGTACTTC.

This chain links TRBV3-1 (or the pseudogene TRBV3-2) with TRBJ1-2; D remains ambiguous. Germline loops: CDR1 LGHDT, CDR2 YNNKEL (reference sequence). V was clipped by 4 bases and J by 8 bases, with 20 bases between them. The CDR3 sequence is 15 residues long. The CDR3, as DNA: TGTGCCAGCAGCCCAGATGTTAGGGAGGTGGAAGGCTACACCTTC. It yields the protein CASSPDVREVEGYTF.